This TCR beta chain was sequenced for a study of identical twins. The CDR3 covers 13 residues. Germline V CDR1 and CDR2: DFQATT, SNEGSKA (reference sequence). The V gene end was trimmed by 3 bases and the J gene end by 7 bases; junction bases not matched to a gene: 3. MiXCR, applied by TCRdb to the 5' RACE reads, yields one record per CDR3 protein. The table lists 500,000 to 600,000 distinct CDR3 sequences, around 20% of them singletons, with about 0.91% in the top ten. This clonotype was found a few times. Its antigen is as yet unknown. Study results and caveats: In cord blood, abundant beta clonotypes had fewer insertions; memory showed no trend. Instead of following the same donors, the conclusions were based on cross-sectional statistical analysis.

These same records also appear under a second study, on T cells expressing NK-cell markers. From that study: In the group of eight sequenced donors, seven were HCMV-seropositive and one was seronegative. In several donors, dominant CD3+CD56+NKG2C+ clones formed roughly 1.0-8% of CD8+ cells.

This sequence originates from a young woman in good health. The J gene is TRBJ2-5, the V gene TRBV20-1, with 12 bases aligning to TRBD2. The sequencing input was CD4+ T cells sorted from blood. CDR3 residues: CSASLAGGRTQYF. CDR3 DNA: TGCAGTGCTAGCCTAGCGGGGGGGCGGACCCAGTACTTC.